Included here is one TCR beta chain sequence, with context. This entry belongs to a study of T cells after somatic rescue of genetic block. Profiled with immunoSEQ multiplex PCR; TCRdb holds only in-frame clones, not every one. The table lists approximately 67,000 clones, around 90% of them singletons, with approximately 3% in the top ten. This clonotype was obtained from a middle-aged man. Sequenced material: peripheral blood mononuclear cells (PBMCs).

DNA of the CDR3: TGTGCCAGCAGCCCAGGGGGATGGAGGGAAAAACTGTTTTTT. Its translation is CASSPGGWREKLFF. V and J are TRBV7-6 and TRBJ1-4, with 7 bases that match TRBD1. This CDR3 contains 14 residues. CDR1 and CDR2 from the germline V gene are SGHVS and FNYEAQ. Trimming cost V 5 bases and J 8 bases; bases outside gene matches: 8.